Listed here is a single T cell receptor (beta chain). What it binds is not known. The protocol was immunoSEQ multiplex PCR, while the TCRdb copy is restricted to in-frame clones and leaves out a portion. This table has approximately 100,000 clones, 82% appearing once. The data were obtained in a study of PD-1 blockade in mismatch repair-deficient tumors. Study-level results: After pembrolizumab, tumor-resident clones rose rapidly, then generally contracted before radiologic responses.

Mismatch repair deficiency was confirmed in all patients, by PCR or immunohistochemistry. Sequences were derived from peripheral blood, sampled roughly eight months after starting pembrolizumab. The TCR sequence derives from an adult with mismatch repair-deficient cancer.

The CDR3 loop is CSSGNSNTEAFF. DNA for the CDR3: TGCAGCTCCGGAAATTCGAACACTGAAGCTTTCTTT. J is TRBJ1-1 and V is TRBV29-1; D is uncertain. The CDR3 covers 12 residues. Per germline, CDR1 SQVTM and CDR2 ANQGSEA. V dropped 8 bases and J dropped 1 base, with 11 bases sitting between them.